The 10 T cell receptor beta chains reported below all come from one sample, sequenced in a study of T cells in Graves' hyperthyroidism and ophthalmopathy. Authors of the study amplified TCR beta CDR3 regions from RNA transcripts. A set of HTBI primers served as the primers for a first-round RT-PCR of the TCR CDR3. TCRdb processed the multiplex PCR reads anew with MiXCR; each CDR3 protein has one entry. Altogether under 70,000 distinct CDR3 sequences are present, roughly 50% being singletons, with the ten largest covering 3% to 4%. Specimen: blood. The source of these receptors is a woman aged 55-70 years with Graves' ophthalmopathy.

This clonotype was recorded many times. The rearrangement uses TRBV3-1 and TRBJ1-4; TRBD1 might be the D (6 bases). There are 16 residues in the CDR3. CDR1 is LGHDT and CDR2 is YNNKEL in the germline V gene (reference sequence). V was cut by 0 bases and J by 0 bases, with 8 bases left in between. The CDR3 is CASSQDGGPTNEKLFF. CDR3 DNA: TGTGCCAGCAGCCAAGATGGGGGCCCAACTAATGAAAAACTGTTTTTT.

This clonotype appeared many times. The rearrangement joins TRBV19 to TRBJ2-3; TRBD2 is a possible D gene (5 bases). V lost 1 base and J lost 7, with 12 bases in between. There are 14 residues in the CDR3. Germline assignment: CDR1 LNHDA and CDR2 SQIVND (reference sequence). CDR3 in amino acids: CASSIVYPGNTQYF. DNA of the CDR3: TGTGCCAGTAGTATAGTTTACCCCGGGAATACGCAGTATTTT. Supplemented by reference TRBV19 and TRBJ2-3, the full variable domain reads DGGITQSPKYLFRKEGQNVTLSCEQNLNHDAMYWYRQDPGQGLRLIYYSQIVNDFQKGDIAEGYSVSREKKESFPLTVTSAQKNPTAFYLCASSIVYPGNTQYFGPGTRLTVL.

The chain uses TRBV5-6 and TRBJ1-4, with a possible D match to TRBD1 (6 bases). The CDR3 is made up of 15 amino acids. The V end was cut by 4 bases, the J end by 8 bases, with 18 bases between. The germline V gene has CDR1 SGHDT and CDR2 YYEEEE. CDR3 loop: CASSVSYGGVEKLFF. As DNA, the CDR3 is TGTGCCAGCAGCGTCTCTTACGGGGGCGTAGAAAAACTGTTTTTT.

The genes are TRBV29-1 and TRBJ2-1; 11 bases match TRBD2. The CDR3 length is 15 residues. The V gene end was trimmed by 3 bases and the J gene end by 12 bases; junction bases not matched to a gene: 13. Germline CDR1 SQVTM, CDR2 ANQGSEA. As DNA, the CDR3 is TGCAGCGTTGATAATAGCGGGGGGGCACGAGATACGCAGTTCTTC. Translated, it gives CSVDNSGGARDTQFF.

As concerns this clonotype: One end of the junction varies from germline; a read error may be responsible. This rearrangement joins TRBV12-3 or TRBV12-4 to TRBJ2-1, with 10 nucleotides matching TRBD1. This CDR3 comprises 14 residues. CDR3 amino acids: CASSSTGGGEAQNF. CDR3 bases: TGCGCCAGCAGTTCGACAGGGGGCGGGGAGGCCCAGAACTTC.

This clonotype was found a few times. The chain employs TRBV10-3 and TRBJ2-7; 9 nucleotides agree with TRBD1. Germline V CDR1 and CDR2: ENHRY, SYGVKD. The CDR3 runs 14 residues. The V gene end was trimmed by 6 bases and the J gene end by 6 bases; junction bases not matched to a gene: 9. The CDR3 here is CAISPGQGSLEQYF. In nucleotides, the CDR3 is TGTGCCATCAGCCCCGGACAGGGGAGTCTCGAGCAGTACTTC.

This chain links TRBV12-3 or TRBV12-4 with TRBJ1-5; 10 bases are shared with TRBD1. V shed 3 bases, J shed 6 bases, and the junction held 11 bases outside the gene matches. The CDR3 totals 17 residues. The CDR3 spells CASSFSLTGGRGQPQHF. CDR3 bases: TGTGCCAGCAGTTTCTCACTGACAGGGGGCAGGGGTCAGCCCCAGCATTTT.

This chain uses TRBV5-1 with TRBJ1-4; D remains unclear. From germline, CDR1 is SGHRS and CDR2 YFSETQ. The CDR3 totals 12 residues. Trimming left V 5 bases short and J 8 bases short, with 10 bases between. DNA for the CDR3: TGCGCCAGCAGGTCAGGACGGGAAAAACTGTTTTTT. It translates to CASRSGREKLFF.

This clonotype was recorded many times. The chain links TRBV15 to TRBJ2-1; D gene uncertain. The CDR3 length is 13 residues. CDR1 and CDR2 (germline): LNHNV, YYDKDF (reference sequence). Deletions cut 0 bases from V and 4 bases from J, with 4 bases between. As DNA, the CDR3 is TGTGCCACCAGCAGAGAGGCATACAATGAGCAGTTCTTC. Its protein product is CATSREAYNEQFF. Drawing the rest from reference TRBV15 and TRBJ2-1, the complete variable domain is DAMVIQNPRYQVTQFGKPVTLSCSQTLNHNVMYWYQQKSSQAPKLLFHYYDKDFNNEADTPDNFQSRRPNTSFCFLDIRSPGLGDTAMYLCATSREAYNEQFFGPGTRLTVL.

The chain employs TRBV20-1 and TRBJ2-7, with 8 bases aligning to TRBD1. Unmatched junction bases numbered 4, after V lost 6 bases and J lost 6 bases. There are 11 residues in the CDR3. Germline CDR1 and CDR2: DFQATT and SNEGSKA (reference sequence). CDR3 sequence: CSAGQVGEQYF. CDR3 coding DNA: TGCAGTGCGGGACAGGTTGGCGAGCAGTACTTC.